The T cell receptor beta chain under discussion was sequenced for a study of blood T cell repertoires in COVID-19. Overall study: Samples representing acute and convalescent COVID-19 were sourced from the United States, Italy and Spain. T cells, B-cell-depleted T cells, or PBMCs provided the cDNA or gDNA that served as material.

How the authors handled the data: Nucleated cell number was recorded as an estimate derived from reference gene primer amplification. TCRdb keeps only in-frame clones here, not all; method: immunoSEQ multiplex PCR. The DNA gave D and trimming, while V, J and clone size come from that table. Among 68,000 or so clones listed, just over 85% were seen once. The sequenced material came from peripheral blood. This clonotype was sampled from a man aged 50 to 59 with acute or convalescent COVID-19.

This chain's CDR3 is CASSEGLAASYEQYF. For the CDR3, the DNA is TGTGCCAGCAGTGAGGGACTAGCGGCCTCCTACGAGCAGTACTTC. The chain links TRBV25-1 to TRBJ2-7, with 11 bases aligning to TRBD2. The CDR3 runs to 15 residues. Germline assignment: CDR1 MGHDK and CDR2 SYGVNS. With V trimmed by 3 bases and J by 0 bases, 1 base remained unmatched.